The present TCR beta chain was sequenced within a study of blood T cell repertoires in COVID-19. About the research overall: The analysed material was cDNA or gDNA that came from T cells, B-cell-depleted T cells, or PBMCs.

The assay was immunoSEQ multiplex PCR, and TCRdb's table has in-frame clones only and misses some. Of about 180,000 clones in the sample, 60% to 85% were seen once. J was trimmed by 0 bases and V by 10 bases; bases with no gene match: 4. This CDR3 is 14 amino acids long. Germline lookup yields CDR1 MNHNY and CDR2 SVGAGI (reference sequence). Sequenced input: peripheral blood. This receptor was obtained from an older woman with COVID-19, enrolled during active disease. This sequence joins TRBV6-6 and TRBJ2-2; 8 bases match TRBD1. The chain's CDR3 is CAIAGGANTGELFF. The CDR3 DNA is TGTGCCATCGCAGGGGGCGCGAACACCGGGGAGCTGTTTTTT.